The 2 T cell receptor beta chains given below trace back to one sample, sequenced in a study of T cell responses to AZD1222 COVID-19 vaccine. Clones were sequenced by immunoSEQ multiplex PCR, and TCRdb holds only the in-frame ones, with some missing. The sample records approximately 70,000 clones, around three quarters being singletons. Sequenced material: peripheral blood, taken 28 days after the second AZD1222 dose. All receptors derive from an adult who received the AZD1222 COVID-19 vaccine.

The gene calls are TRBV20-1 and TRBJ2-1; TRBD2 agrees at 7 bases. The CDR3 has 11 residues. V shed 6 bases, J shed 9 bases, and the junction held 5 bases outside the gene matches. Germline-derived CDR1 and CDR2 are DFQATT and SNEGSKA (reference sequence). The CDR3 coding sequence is TGCAGTGCAAGGTGGGGGGGTGAGCAGTTCTTC. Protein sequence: CSARWGGEQFF.

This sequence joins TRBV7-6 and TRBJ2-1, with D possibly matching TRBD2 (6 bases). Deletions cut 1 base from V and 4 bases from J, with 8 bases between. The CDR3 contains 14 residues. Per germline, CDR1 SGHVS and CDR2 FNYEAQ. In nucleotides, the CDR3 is TGTGCCAGCAGCTTAGTGGGGGGTTACAATGAGCAGTTCTTC. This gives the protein CASSLVGGYNEQFF.